Each of the 5 T cell receptor beta chains below was sequenced from the same sample in a study of T cells in Graves' hyperthyroidism and ophthalmopathy. Amplified regions were TCR beta CDR3 sequences from RNA transcripts. First-round RT-PCR of the TCR CDR3 relied on the HTBI primer set. From the multiplex PCR reads, TCRdb called clonotypes with MiXCR, one entry per CDR3 protein. The repertoire holds under 650,000 distinct CDR3 sequences, 15% to 20% seen once, with less than 4.5% in the top ten. Material for sequencing was blood. These receptors all come from a woman in her twenties or thirties with Graves' hyperthyroidism.

This clonotype was found many times. The V call is TRBV5-1, the J call TRBJ2-3; D may be TRBD2 (6 bases). The V and J ends lost 1 base and 2 bases respectively, with 11 bases between them. The germline V gene has CDR1 SGHRS and CDR2 YFSETQ. The CDR3 loop spans 15 amino acids. CDR3 sequence: CASSLNLANTDTQYF. CDR3 DNA sequence: TGCGCCAGCAGCTTGAATCTAGCGAACACAGATACGCAGTATTTT.

The genes are TRBV29-1 and TRBJ1-5; D is possibly TRBD1 (5 bases). This CDR3 contains 13 residues. Trimming took 6 bases from V and 3 from J, leaving 12 bases between them. In germline, CDR1 is SQVTM, CDR2 ANQGSEA. This chain's CDR3 is CSVGDGANQPQHF. CDR3 DNA: TGCAGCGTGGGGGACGGGGCCAATCAGCCCCAGCATTTT. Based on the CDR3 plus reference TRBV29-1 and TRBJ1-5, the full variable domain is SAVISQKPSRDICQRGTSLTIQCQVDSQVTMMFWYRQQPGQSLTLIATANQGSEATYESGFVIDKFPISRPNLTFSTLTVSNMSPEDSSIYLCSVGDGANQPQHFGDGTRLSIL.

This clonotype occurred many times. The chain uses TRBV30 and TRBJ1-1; TRBD1 is a possible D gene (6 bases). Trimming removed 8 bases from V and 6 bases from J, with 7 bases in between. The CDR3 covers 9 residues. Germline-derived CDR1 and CDR2 are GTSNPN and SVGIG (reference sequence). The CDR3 here is CAGGAEAFF. The CDR3 nucleotides read TGTGCCGGGGGCGCTGAAGCTTTCTTT.

This clonotype was seen ten or more times. The chain links TRBV19 to TRBJ2-2; TRBD2 aligns across 7 bases. Losses at the gene ends were 3 bases for V and 6 bases for J; bases not matched to a gene: 4. CDR3 length equals 14 residues. The germline CDR1 and CDR2 sequences are LNHDA and SQIVND (reference sequence). The CDR3 here is CASSIATSAGELFF. CDR3 nucleotide sequence: TGTGCCAGTAGTATCGCCACTAGCGCCGGGGAGCTGTTTTTT.

V is TRBV20-1 and J is TRBJ2-3, with 16 bases identical to TRBD2. CDR1 is DFQATT and CDR2 is SNEGSKA in the germline V gene (reference sequence). The CDR3 totals 17 residues. The V and J ends lost 4 bases and 6 bases, in that order; junction bases with no gene match: 10. The CDR3 protein is CSAIAGTSGRATDTQYF. The CDR3 region has the DNA TGCAGTGCTATTGCCGGGACTAGCGGGAGGGCAACGGATACGCAGTATTTT.